Listed below are T cell receptor beta chains from one sample, sequenced in a study of T cell responses to AZD1222 COVID-19 vaccine. The method was immunoSEQ multiplex PCR; TCRdb's version includes in-frame clones alone and lacks a portion of them. Among approximately 89,000 clones listed, about 88% were seen once. The material was peripheral blood, obtained on day 0 of AZD1222 vaccination. Every receptor here comes from an adult in good health. Both conserved end residues are part of each CDR3. Each record gives: V gene, J gene, clone size, D gene, CDR3 protein, CDR3 DNA. A D gene is named only where the DNA matches it firmly. Size tells how often a clone was seen (once, few, many) or the class of an expanded clone, and some rows leave it out.

TRBV5-1	TRBJ1-6	NA	NA	CASTLSGSYNSPLHF	TGCGCCAGCACCCTCTCCGGCTCCTATAATTCACCCCTCCACTTT
TRBV28	TRBJ2-7	NA	TRBD1	CASSLRQGIRYEQYF	TGTGCCAGCAGTCTGAGACAGGGGATCCGATACGAGCAGTACTTC
TRBV9	TRBJ2-1	NA	TRBD1	CASSGGTGEFYNEQFF	TGTGCCAGCAGCGGGGGGACAGGGGAGTTCTACAATGAGCAGTTCTTC
TRBV11-2	TRBJ2-5	NA	NA	CASSLSPDKETQYF	TGTGCCAGCAGCTTATCCCCAGATAAAGAGACCCAGTACTTC
TRBV29-1	TRBJ1-2	NA	NA	CSVEGVRGYTF	TGCAGCGTTGAGGGAGTAAGGGGCTACACCTTC
TRBV27	TRBJ1-1	NA	NA	CASSLGLSLGTEAFF	TGTGCCAGCAGTCTTGGACTCTCCCTGGGCACTGAAGCTTTCTTT
TRBV7-2	TRBJ2-1	NA	TRBD2	CASSLVPIPGTRNEQFF	TGTGCCAGCAGCTTAGTCCCGATACCCGGGACTAGGAATGAGCAGTTCTTC
TRBV11-3	TRBJ2-5	few	NA	CASSPHRGQETQYF	TGTGCCAGCAGCCCACATCGGGGGCAAGAGACCCAGTACTTC
TRBV4-1	TRBJ2-1	NA	NA	CASSHQRSSYNEQFF	TGCGCCAGCAGCCACCAGAGAAGCTCCTACAATGAGCAGTTCTTC
TRBV7-9	TRBJ2-5	NA	TRBD1	CASSSGDRVYETQYF	TGTGCCAGCAGCTCCGGGGACAGGGTCTATGAGACCCAGTACTTC
TRBV13	TRBJ1-2	NA	NA	CASSLDPREAYGYTF	TGTGCCAGCAGCTTAGACCCCAGGGAGGCGTATGGCTACACCTTC
TRBV6-5	TRBJ1-6	NA	NA	CASSSQENSPLHF	TGTGCCAGCAGTTCGCAGGAAAATTCACCCCTCCACTTT
TRBV7-6	TRBJ1-1	NA	TRBD1	CASSARGGQGENTEAFF	TGTGCCAGCAGCGCTAGGGGGGGACAGGGGGAGAACACTGAAGCTTTCTTT
TRBV3-1/TRBV3-2	TRBJ1-2	NA	NA	CASSQVQSYPYGYTF	TGTGCCAGCAGCCAAGTACAATCTTACCCCTATGGCTACACCTTC
TRBV7-2	TRBJ1-2	once	NA	CASSSDWVSHGYTF	TGTGCCAGCAGCTCAGACTGGGTCTCCCATGGCTACACCTTC
TRBV7-8	TRBJ2-5	NA	TRBD2	CASSSRRTSAGETQYF	TGTGCCAGCAGCTCTCGTCGGACTAGTGCGGGAGAGACCCAGTACTTC
TRBV5-1	TRBJ1-1	NA	NA	CASSLGGNTEAFF	TGCGCCAGCAGCTTGGGCGGGAACACTGAAGCTTTCTTT
TRBV10-3	TRBJ1-6	few	TRBD1	CAISEGTGTGVSPLHF	TGTGCCATCAGTGAAGGAACCGGGACAGGGGTCTCACCCCTCCACTTT
TRBV7-8	TRBJ1-5	NA	NA	CASSLGTYQPQHF	TGTGCCAGCAGCTTAGGAACTTATCAGCCCCAGCATTTT
TRBV25-1	TRBJ1-4	NA	NA	CASSDRDGNEKLFF	TGTGCCAGCAGTGACCGGGACGGTAATGAAAAACTGTTTTTT
TRBV6-1	TRBJ2-4	NA	TRBD1	CASSEAMAGGRKNIQYF	TGTGCCAGCAGTGAAGCTATGGCAGGGGGCCGAAAAAACATTCAGTACTTC
TRBV6-6	TRBJ1-5	NA	NA	CASSPPGTQPQHF	TGTGCCAGCAGTCCCCCAGGGACTCAGCCCCAGCATTTT
TRBV5-1	TRBJ2-7	once	TRBD2	CASSLGGTGTSGVYEQYF	TGCGCCAGCAGCTTGGGTGGAACCGGGACTAGCGGCGTTTACGAGCAGTACTTC
TRBV20-1	TRBJ1-3	NA	NA	CSASGMKGSRNTIYF	TGCAGTGCTAGTGGAATGAAGGGGAGTAGAAACACCATATATTTT
TRBV30	TRBJ2-3	NA	TRBD1	CAWSSGTGGTNTQYF	TGTGCCTGGAGCTCCGGGACAGGGGGCACAAATACGCAGTATTTT
TRBV6-2/TRBV6-3	TRBJ1-5	NA	NA	CASSYIQPYSNQPQHF	TGTGCCAGCAGTTACATTCAGCCTTATAGCAATCAGCCCCAGCATTTT
TRBV19	TRBJ2-7	NA	TRBD1	CASARDRDEQYF	TGTGCCAGTGCACGGGACAGGGACGAGCAGTACTTC
TRBV2	TRBJ1-5	NA	TRBD1	CASGQTGIQPQHF	TGTGCCAGCGGGCAGACAGGGATTCAGCCCCAGCATTTT
TRBV5-1	TRBJ1-2	NA	NA	CASSVGSYGYTF	TGCGCCAGCAGTGTAGGGTCTTATGGCTACACCTTC
TRBV5-1	TRBJ2-2	NA	NA	CASSLRTENTGELFF	TGCGCCAGCAGCCTGAGGACAGAGAACACCGGGGAGCTGTTTTTT
TRBV7-2	TRBJ1-2	NA	NA	CASSLVRPGYTF	TGTGCCAGCAGCTTAGTACGGCCGGGCTACACCTTC
TRBV9	TRBJ2-1	NA	TRBD2	CASSVGSGGFEQFF	TGTGCCAGCAGCGTAGGTAGCGGGGGGTTTGAGCAGTTCTTC
TRBV6-6	TRBJ1-3	NA	NA	CASTPTGGSGNTIYF	TGTGCCAGCACTCCGACAGGCGGCTCTGGAAACACCATATATTTT
TRBV11-3	TRBJ2-7	NA	NA	CASKLQGTEQYF	TGTGCCAGCAAGCTTCAGGGGACGGAGCAGTACTTC